This T cell receptor beta chain was identified in a study of blood T cell repertoires in COVID-19. Study summary: Acute-phase and convalescent COVID-19 samples originated in the United States, Italy and Spain. Sources were T cells, B-cell-depleted T cells, or PBMCs; the material itself was cDNA or gDNA.

TCRdb's table, derived via immunoSEQ multiplex PCR, lists solely in-frame clones and lacks some. The sample consists of 11,000 to 15,000 clones, more than 80% of them appearing once. The CDR3 runs 19 residues. Per the germline V gene, CDR1 is SGHDN and CDR2 is FVKESK. Germline trimming cut 4 bases from V and 1 base from J; bases unmatched to any gene: 19. This clone was observed once. The sample comprised peripheral blood. This TCR was recovered from a man aged 45-60 years with active COVID-19. The chain links TRBV14 to TRBJ2-7, with 7 bases lining up with TRBD1. CDR3 sequence: CASSRLDRRPTVSSYEQYF. DNA of the CDR3: TGTGCCAGCAGCCGTCTGGACAGGCGACCTACCGTTTCTTCCTACGAGCAGTACTTC.